A selection of T cell receptor beta chains follows, all from one sample in a study of T cells after yellow fever vaccination. MiXCR, run by TCRdb on the 5' RACE reads, gives a single entry per CDR3 protein. The sample has approximately 250,000 distinct CDR3 sequences, around 6.7% seen once; the top ten hold 0.85% to 1.2%. The sequenced sample was CD4+ T cells sorted from PBMCs, obtained on the day of the yellow fever booster vaccination. These receptors originate from a man aged 25 to 45 who received the YFV17D yellow fever vaccine. The CDR3 runs from the conserved cysteine through the conserved F or W. The D gene is left open where the match is weak. Expanded clones get a size class; other rows say once, few or many, or leave the size out.

abundance	v_gene	j_gene	d_gene	len	CDR3nt	CDR3aa
NA	TRBV7-8	TRBJ2-7	NA	14	TGTGCCAGCAGCCCCGAGTATTTCTCCTACGAGCAGTACTTC	CASSPEYFSYEQYF
NA	TRBV10-3	TRBJ2-2	NA	14	TGTGCCATCAGTGTCACAGACAACACCGGGGAGCTGTTTTTT	CAISVTDNTGELFF
many	TRBV28	TRBJ1-2	NA	14	TGTGCCAGCACCTTGGGGCGCAACAACTATGGCTACACCTTC	CASTLGRNNYGYTF
few	TRBV4-3	TRBJ2-4	TRBD1	15	TGCGCCAGCAGCCAGAACCCGACAGGGGGAAGCATTCAGTACTTC	CASSQNPTGGSIQYF
many	TRBV5-1	TRBJ1-4	NA	16	TGCGCCAGCAGACTTGGTGGGCGCGCAACTAATGAAAAACTGTTTTTT	CASRLGGRATNEKLFF
NA	TRBV29-1	TRBJ2-7	NA	13	TGCAGCGGATCGACAGGCGGCTCCTACGAGCAGTACTTC	CSGSTGGSYEQYF
many	TRBV12-3/TRBV12-4	TRBJ2-7	NA	14	TGTGCCAGCACGGCGGGCGGCGGAACCTACGAGCAGTACTTC	CASTAGGGTYEQYF
NA	TRBV10-2	TRBJ2-7	NA	14	TGCGCCAGCAGTGAGACAGGGTGGAACTACGAGCAGTACTTC	CASSETGWNYEQYF
many	TRBV20-1	TRBJ2-7	NA	14	TGCAGTGCTAGAGTTCCCAGGGGGGCCTACGAGCAGTACTTC	CSARVPRGAYEQYF
few	TRBV5-1	TRBJ2-3	NA	12	TGCGCCAGCAGCGAATTTACAGATACGCAGTATTTT	CASSEFTDTQYF
few	TRBV5-1	TRBJ2-7	NA	16	TGCGCCAGCAGCTTGGCCAATACGGCAGCTTCCTACGAGCAGTACTTC	CASSLANTAASYEQYF
NA	TRBV6-5	TRBJ1-3	NA	13	TGTGCCAGCAGTTCCCCAGCCGAGGGCACCATATATTTT	CASSSPAEGTIYF
few	TRBV5-4	TRBJ2-3	TRBD1	16	TGTGCCAGCACCATAGGGGATCGGACAGGGACAGATACGCAGTATTTT	CASTIGDRTGTDTQYF
NA	TRBV7-2	TRBJ2-7	TRBD2	21	TGTGCCAGCAGCTTAGGGCTTAAAGGGGTAGCGGGAAATTACCACTCCTACGAGCAGTACTTC	CASSLGLKGVAGNYHSYEQYF
many	TRBV12-3/TRBV12-4	TRBJ2-2	NA	12	TGTGCCAGCAGATCGGGGACCGGGGAGCTGTTTTTT	CASRSGTGELFF
few	TRBV5-5	TRBJ2-6	NA	15	TGTGCCAGCAGCTTGGATTTCTCTGGGGCCAACGTCCTGACTTTC	CASSLDFSGANVLTF
few	TRBV10-3	TRBJ1-4	NA	12	TGTGCCATCAGTGAGTATGGAGGAAAACTGTTTTTT	CAISEYGGKLFF
few	TRBV20-1	TRBJ2-7	NA	12	TGCAGTGCTAGGACGGACGGTATCGAGCAGTACTTC	CSARTDGIEQYF
NA	TRBV18	TRBJ1-4	NA	14	TGTGCCAGCTCACCGGGGAGTGCTAATGAAAAACTGTTTTTT	CASSPGSANEKLFF
many	TRBV18	TRBJ2-7	NA	13	TGTGCCAGCTCACCTTCCACCTCTCGCGAGCAGTACTTC	CASSPSTSREQYF
many	TRBV12-3/TRBV12-4	TRBJ2-1	NA	14	TGTGCCAGCACCACGTCTAGTATTATCCATGAGCAGTTCTTC	CASTTSSIIHEQFF
many	TRBV6-5	TRBJ2-7	NA	13	TGTGCCAGCAGTTACGGAAGACCCTACGAGCAGTACTTC	CASSYGRPYEQYF
few	TRBV6-5	TRBJ2-7	NA	14	TGTGCCAGCAGCCTCGGGGGAGTCCAAGGCGAGCAGTACTTC	CASSLGGVQGEQYF
many	TRBV7-2	TRBJ1-4	NA	14	TGTGCCAGCAGCTTAGACTCAGGCGATGAAAAACTGTTTTTT	CASSLDSGDEKLFF
few	TRBV7-9	TRBJ2-6	NA	14	TGTGCCAGCGACCGCACCTCTGGGGCCAACGTCCTGACTTTC	CASDRTSGANVLTF
many	TRBV14	TRBJ2-2	NA	14	TGTGCCAGCAGCCATCGGGACTTTAACGGGGAGCTGTTTTTT	CASSHRDFNGELFF
NA	TRBV5-4	TRBJ2-2	NA	14	TGTGCCAGCAGCTTGGCCCCGAACACCGGGGAGCTGTTTTTT	CASSLAPNTGELFF
few	TRBV12-3/TRBV12-4	TRBJ2-1	TRBD2	15	TGTGCCAGCAGTTTCACTAGCGGGAGACACAATGAGCAGTTCTTC	CASSFTSGRHNEQFF
many	TRBV14	TRBJ2-1	NA	16	TGTGCCAGCAGCCGGCAAACTAAGAAAGCCCACAATGAGCAGTTCTTC	CASSRQTKKAHNEQFF
few	TRBV10-1	TRBJ2-1	TRBD2	15	TGCGCCAGCAGTTCTATAGCGGGACCCTCGGATGAGCAGTTCTTC	CASSSIAGPSDEQFF
NA	TRBV10-3	TRBJ2-2	TRBD1	14	TGTGCCGTAAAACAGGGGGAAGACACCGGGGAGCTGTTTTTT	CAVKQGEDTGELFF
NA	TRBV20-1	TRBJ2-4	NA	15	TGCAGTGCTAGAGATCAGGCCGCCAGCGTAAACATTCAGTACTTC	CSARDQAASVNIQYF
many	TRBV5-1	TRBJ2-1	NA	12	TGCGCCAGCAGTCTCCCCAGCAATGAGCAGTTCTTC	CASSLPSNEQFF
many	TRBV6-6	TRBJ2-7	NA	12	TGTGCCAGCAGTTCCGAGAGGTACGAGCAGTACTTC	CASSSERYEQYF
NA	TRBV27	TRBJ2-2	TRBD2	15	TGTGCCAGCAGATTTAGCGGGGGAAACACCGGGGAGCTGTTTTTT	CASRFSGGNTGELFF
few	TRBV25-1	TRBJ2-3	NA	15	TGTGCCAGCAGTCACCGGACTGAAAGAGCCGATACGCAGTATTTT	CASSHRTERADTQYF
NA	TRBV4-3	TRBJ1-6	NA	16	TGCGCCAGCAGCCAAGATTGGAAGGGGAGCAATTCACCCCTCCACTTT	CASSQDWKGSNSPLHF
many	TRBV29-1	TRBJ2-1	TRBD2	16	TGCAGCGTAGTTAAGGGACTAGCGGGAGATCGGGATGAGCAGTTCTTC	CSVVKGLAGDRDEQFF
many	TRBV12-3/TRBV12-4	TRBJ1-1	NA	13	TGTGCCAGCAGACTGCCAGGGCTAGGTGAAGCTTTCTTT	CASRLPGLGEAFF
many	TRBV6-5	TRBJ2-1	NA	13	TGTGCCAGCAGTTACACAGAGAACAATGAGCAGTTCTTC	CASSYTENNEQFF
few	TRBV7-8	TRBJ2-3	NA	14	TGTGCCAGCAGTTTACTAGTTAACACAGATACGCAGTATTTT	CASSLLVNTDTQYF